This TCR beta chain was captured in a study of blood T cells in healthy people across ages. General study results and limits: It was the long-lived donors that had more naive CD4+ cells and higher diversity than aged donors.

With a J-beta primer mix and a sample-barcoded 5' primer, a second PCR ran roughly 6 to 12 cycles. The authors tagged each cDNA molecule using a template-switch adaptor with 12 random nucleotides. TCRdb re-analysed the 5' RACE reads in MiXCR, keeping a single row per CDR3 protein. Here the sample spans 780,000 or so distinct CDR3 sequences, around 50% being singletons. As to this clonotype: Its target is unknown.

CDR3 length: 19 amino acids. V shed 6 bases, J shed 8 bases, and the junction held 20 bases outside the gene matches. The germline gives CDR1 DFQATT, CDR2 SNEGSKA (reference sequence). The sequenced material came from blood. The gene calls are TRBV20-1 and TRBJ2-1; 15 positions match TRBD2. The source is a middle-aged man in good health. This CDR3 is CSAEGRLRTSGRALDEQFF. The CDR3 bases are TGCAGTGCAGAAGGACGCCTTAGGACTAGCGGGAGGGCCCTCGATGAGCAGTTCTTC.